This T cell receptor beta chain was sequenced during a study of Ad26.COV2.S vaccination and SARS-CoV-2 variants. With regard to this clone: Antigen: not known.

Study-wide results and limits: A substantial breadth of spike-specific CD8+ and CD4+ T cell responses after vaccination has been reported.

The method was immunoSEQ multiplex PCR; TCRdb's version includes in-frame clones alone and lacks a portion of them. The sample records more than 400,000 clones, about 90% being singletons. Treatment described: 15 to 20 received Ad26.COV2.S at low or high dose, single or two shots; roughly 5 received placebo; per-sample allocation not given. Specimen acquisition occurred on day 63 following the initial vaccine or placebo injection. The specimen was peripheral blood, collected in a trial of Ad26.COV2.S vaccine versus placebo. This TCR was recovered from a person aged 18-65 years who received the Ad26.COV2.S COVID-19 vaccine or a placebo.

CDR3 loop: CASGENSGNTIYF. The DNA for the CDR3 is TGTGCCAGCGGGGAAAACTCTGGAAACACCATATATTTT. The gene calls are TRBV9 and TRBJ1-3; D uncertain. Trimming removed 7 bases from V and 0 bases from J, with 8 bases in between. Germline assignment: CDR1 SGDLS and CDR2 YYNGEE. CDR3 length: 13 amino acids. The variable domain in full, completed from reference TRBV9 and TRBJ1-3, reads DSGVTQTPKHLITATGQRVTLRCSPRSGDLSVYWYQQSLDQGLQFLIQYYNGEERAKGNILERFSAQQFPDLHSELNLSSLELGDSALYFCASGENSGNTIYFGEGSWLTVV.